This T cell receptor (beta chain) emerged from a study of blood T cell repertoires in COVID-19. Overall study: Italy, Spain and the United States were the sources of the convalescent and acute COVID-19 samples. Sources were T cells, B-cell-depleted T cells, or PBMCs; the material itself was cDNA or gDNA.

The CDR3 is 15 amino acids. The V end lost 3 bases, the J end lost 3 bases, and 15 bases lay between the germline ends. Germline assignment: CDR1 ENHRY and CDR2 SYGVKD. Source study methods: Reference gene primer amplification in the assay estimated nucleated cell counts. Sequencing used immunoSEQ multiplex PCR; TCRdb keeps in-frame clones, though not all of them. The D gene and trimming were derived from the DNA, and the V and J assignments and clone size from that table. The data show fewer than 35,000 clones, roughly nine tenths seen once. Sample: peripheral blood. This sequence joins TRBV10-3 and TRBJ2-7, with D maybe TRBD2 (5 bases). The receptor was derived from an elderly woman with active or convalescent COVID-19. CDR3 loop: CAISDRGLSNYEQYF. The CDR3 region has the DNA TGTGCCATCAGTGACAGAGGACTTAGCAACTACGAGCAGTACTTC.